What follows describes a single T cell receptor (beta chain). The antigen remains unidentified. This sample is drawn from a study of persistence of HIV-infected CD4 T cells. Study details: Suppressive ART had lasted a median of around 8 years. A larger, less memory-rich fraction responded to anti-CD3/anti-CD28 beads than to antigen. Whole-study results and caveats: Antigen-responding cells were enriched for degenerate expanded CDR3beta sequences.

The libraries were made with immunoSEQ version 4 in survey mode. Data came from immunoSEQ multiplex PCR; TCRdb stores just in-frame clones and leaves some out. The table has fewer than 50,000 clones, roughly 92% seen once; the top ten hold 1.8%. Germline V gene data show CDR1 as MNHEY and CDR2 as SVGAGI. The CDR3 runs 16 residues. The V gene end was trimmed by 4 bases and the J gene end by 0 bases; junction bases not matched to a gene: 4. Cells were stimulated nonspecifically with anti-CD3/anti-CD28 magnetic beads. Sorting selected CD4+ T cells upregulating both CD40 ligand and CD69. Before stimulation, PBMCs underwent CD8+ T cell depletion.

This sequence originates from an adult man with HIV who was CMV-seropositive. This specimen consisted of CD4+ T cells sorted from PBMCs after roughly 18-hour stimulation, obtained from a patient who received antiretroviral therapy. This chain links TRBV6-5 with TRBJ2-3; the match to TRBD1 covers 10 bases. For the CDR3, the DNA is TGTGCCAGCAGTTTCGGACAGGGGGAAAGCACAGATACGCAGTATTTT. Translated, it gives CASSFGQGESTDTQYF.